This T cell receptor beta chain was documented in a study of identical twins. Findings of the study overall: Twins shared beta out-of-frame sequences in excess, but this excess was weaker. Insertions ran lower in abundant cord blood beta clonotypes, though not in memory repertoires. Cross-sectional statistical analysis was relied on for the conclusions, without the same donors being followed.

On this clonotype itself: Its target is not known.

TCRdb reprocessed the 5' RACE reads with MiXCR, giving one entry per CDR3 protein. The sample contains under 450,000 distinct CDR3 sequences, 18% of which appear only once. The sequence was obtained from a man aged 50-59 years in good health. The sequenced material came from naive T cells sorted from blood.

CDR3 coding DNA: TGTGCCAGCAGCGACCCCGGCCAGGGCAAAACTGAAGCTTTCTTT. Its translation is CASSDPGQGKTEAFF. The chain is built from TRBV6-1 and TRBJ1-1, with a weak D call TRBD1 (5 bases). Germline V CDR1 and CDR2: MNHNS, SASEGT. The CDR3 totals 15 residues. V lost 6 bases to trimming and J lost 5 bases, with 19 bases between them.